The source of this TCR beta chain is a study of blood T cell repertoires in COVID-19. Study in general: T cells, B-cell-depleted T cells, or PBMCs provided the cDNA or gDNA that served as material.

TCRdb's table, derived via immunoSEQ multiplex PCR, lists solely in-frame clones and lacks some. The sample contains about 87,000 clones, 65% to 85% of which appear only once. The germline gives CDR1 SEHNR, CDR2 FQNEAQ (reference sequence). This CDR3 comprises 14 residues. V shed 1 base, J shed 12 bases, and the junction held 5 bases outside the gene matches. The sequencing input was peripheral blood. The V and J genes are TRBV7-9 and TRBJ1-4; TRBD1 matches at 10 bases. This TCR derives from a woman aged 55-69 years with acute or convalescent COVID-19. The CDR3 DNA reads TGTGCCAGCAGCTTAGTTGCGGGGACAGGGGAACTGTTTTTT. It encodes CASSLVAGTGELFF.